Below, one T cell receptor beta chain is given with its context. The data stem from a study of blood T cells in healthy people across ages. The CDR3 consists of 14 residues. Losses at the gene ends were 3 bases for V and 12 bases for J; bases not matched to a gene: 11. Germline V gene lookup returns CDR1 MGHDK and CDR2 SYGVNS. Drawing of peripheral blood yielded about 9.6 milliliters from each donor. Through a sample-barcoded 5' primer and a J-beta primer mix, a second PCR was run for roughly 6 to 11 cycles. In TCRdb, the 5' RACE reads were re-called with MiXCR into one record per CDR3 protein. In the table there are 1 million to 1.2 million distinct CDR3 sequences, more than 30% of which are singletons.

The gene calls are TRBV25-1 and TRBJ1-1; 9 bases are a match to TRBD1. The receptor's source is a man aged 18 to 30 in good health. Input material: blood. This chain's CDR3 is CASSDRDRAVSTFF. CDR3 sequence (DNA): TGTGCCAGCAGTGACCGGGACAGGGCGGTATCGACTTTCTTT. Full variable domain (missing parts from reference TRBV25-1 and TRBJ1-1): EADIYQTPRYLVIGTGKKITLECSQTMGHDKMYWYQQDPGMELHLIHYSYGVNSTEKGDLSSESTVSRIRTEHFPLTLESARPSHTSQYLCASSDRDRAVSTFFGQGTRLTVV.